Here is one T cell receptor beta chain with its context. This record comes from a study of blood T cell repertoires in COVID-19. Study background: The United States, Italy and Spain provided the acute and convalescent COVID-19 samples. T cells, B-cell-depleted T cells, or PBMCs provided the cDNA or gDNA that served as material.

Original processing methods: Reference gene primer amplification gave nucleated cell count estimates. Data came from immunoSEQ multiplex PCR; TCRdb stores just in-frame clones and leaves some out. V and J calls and clone size come straight from that table; D and trimming were deduced from the DNA. The sample lists about 29,000 clones, around 85% seen once, with approximately 24% in the top ten. The CDR3 spans 15 residues. Germline CDR1 reads LGHDT; CDR2 reads YNNKEL (reference sequence). With V trimmed by 1 base and J by 6 bases, 8 bases remained unmatched. The chain joins TRBV3-1 (or the pseudogene TRBV3-2) to TRBJ1-2; 7 positions match TRBD1. The sequenced material came from peripheral blood. This TCR was recovered from a human donor with active COVID-19. The donor label of this sample is uncertain. CDR3 protein: CASSQAAAGGDGYTF. Written as DNA, the CDR3 is TGTGCCAGCAGCCAAGCGGCGGCAGGGGGAGATGGCTACACCTTC.